This T cell receptor (beta chain) was retrieved from a study of blood T cells in healthy people across ages. Findings and limits, study-wide: Older individuals had lower TCR beta diversity per million T cells (the decline was roughly linear).

Peripheral blood was drawn, approximately 9.4 milliliters per donor. A J-beta primer mix and a sample-barcoded 5' primer were used in a second PCR of about 7 to 12 cycles. Each cDNA molecule was tagged by a template-switch adaptor that had 12 random nucleotides. TCRdb recomputed calls from the 5' RACE reads with MiXCR, one row per CDR3 protein. The table lists roughly 800,000 distinct CDR3 sequences, approximately 25% of them singletons. With regard to this clonotype: Its antigen is not known.

The germline gives CDR1 SNHLY, CDR2 FYNNEI. The germline V and J ends were trimmed by 8 bases and 2 bases, with 15 bases remaining between them. The length of the CDR3 is 14 residues. These same records also appear under a second study, on T cells of mothers and their children. That report adds: RNA that had been extracted went wholly into cDNA synthesis, at roughly 1.5 ug per 15 ul.

This sequence was found in a boy aged 5-17 years in good health. The chain carries TRBV2 and TRBJ2-5; D unclear. Sequencing was done on a sample of blood. CDR3 coding DNA: TGTGCCAGCCTTGAACCTGGCAGACAAGAGACCCAGTACTTC. Protein sequence: CASLEPGRQETQYF.